One and the same sample provided the 8 T cell receptor beta chains below, sequenced in a study of cytomegalovirus exposure and HLA in healthy donors. Primers included in the PCR were 60 Vbeta and 13 Jbeta primers. Assay used: immunoSEQ multiplex PCR; TCRdb lists only in-frame clones, some missing. The data hold approximately 130,000 clones, with approximately 80% observed a single time. The sequencing sample was made of PBMCs. All receptors come from a young man in good health and CMV-seropositive.

The chain combines TRBV7-3 with TRBJ1-3; 11 positions match TRBD1. The trim removed 4 bases at V and 7 bases at J, leaving 3 bases unmatched. The CDR3 runs 14 residues. Per the germline V gene, CDR1 is SGHTA and CDR2 is FQGTGA. CDR3 residues: CASSSGQGANTIYF. Here the CDR3 DNA reads TGTGCCAGCAGCTCTGGACAGGGGGCCAACACCATATATTTT.

The chain carries TRBV2 and TRBJ1-1, with D uncertain. The CDR3 runs to 13 residues. Trimming cost V 5 bases and J 2 bases, with 9 bases left between them. CDR1 and CDR2 from the germline V gene are SNHLY and FYNNEI. In DNA, the CDR3 is TGTGCCAGCAGTCCCTTCAGTAACACTGAAGCTTTCTTT. Translated, it gives CASSPFSNTEAFF.

The chain uses TRBV30 and TRBJ1-2, with D tentatively TRBD1 (5 bases). V was clipped by 3 bases and J by 2 bases, with 25 bases between them. CDR3 length equals 18 residues. Germline V gives CDR1 GTSNPN, CDR2 SVGIG (reference sequence). CDR3 sequence (DNA): TGTGCCTGGAGGGAGGGACTCTTATTACACCTCAGGAACTATGGCTACACCTTC. Amino acid sequence: CAWREGLLLHLRNYGYTF.

This chain uses TRBV29-1 with TRBJ1-2; D is undetermined. CDR1 is SQVTM and CDR2 is ANQGSEA in the germline V gene. The CDR3 consists of 14 residues. Between the trimmed V and J ends, which lost 6 bases and 0 bases, there was a span of 14 bases. The CDR3 sequence is CSVLLAGANYGYTF. DNA for the CDR3: TGCAGCGTGCTCCTGGCGGGAGCTAACTATGGCTACACCTTC.

The chain recombines TRBV9 with TRBJ2-1; D perhaps matches TRBD2 (6 bases). Trimming removed 2 bases from V and 0 bases from J, with 12 bases in between. The CDR3 is 16 amino acids. The germline CDR1 and CDR2 sequences are SGDLS and YYNGEE. The CDR3 region has the DNA TGTGCCAGCAGCGTTAGCGGACACAGCTCCTACAATGAGCAGTTCTTC. This gives the protein CASSVSGHSSYNEQFF.

The V and J genes are TRBV5-5 and TRBJ2-2; D is uncertain. Germline loops: CDR1 SGHKS, CDR2 YYEKEE (reference sequence). Trimming stripped 2 bases from V and 4 bases from J, with 18 bases between. This CDR3 comprises 17 residues. CDR3 region: CASSFGPNPGGTGELFF. Here the CDR3 DNA reads TGTGCCAGCAGCTTTGGTCCCAATCCCGGCGGCACCGGGGAGCTGTTTTTT.

The V call is TRBV6-5, the J call TRBJ1-1; D is possibly TRBD1 (5 bases). The CDR3 contains 14 residues. V lost 4 bases and J 0 bases, leaving 9 bases between the germline ends. Germline lookup yields CDR1 MNHEY and CDR2 SVGAGI. CDR3 bases: TGTGCCAGCAGTTTTGGGGACTTGAACACTGAAGCTTTCTTT. Translating gives CASSFGDLNTEAFF.

The chain employs TRBV7-9 and TRBJ1-5; no clear D gene. The CDR3 contains 12 residues. V dropped 4 bases and J dropped 8 bases, with 9 bases sitting between them. Germline CDR1 is SEHNR and CDR2 is FQNEAQ (reference sequence). This CDR3 is CASSSPGEPQHF. CDR3 in DNA: TGTGCCAGCAGCTCCCCCGGAGAGCCCCAGCATTTT.